The rows below give T cell receptor beta chains drawn from one sample of a study of blood T cell repertoires in COVID-19. This table comes from immunoSEQ multiplex PCR, and its TCRdb copy is limited to in-frame clones, with some not included. The sample carries about 150,000 clones, about 89% recorded once. Sequencing was performed on peripheral blood. The receptors here all came from a man aged 45-65 years with acute or convalescent COVID-19. The CDR3 runs from the conserved cysteine through the conserved F or W. D genes are given only for firm matches. The size entry is marked missing in some rows and otherwise reads once, few, many or a size class.

d_gene: TRBD2
j_gene: TRBJ2-7
abundance: -
v_gene: TRBV10-1
len: 18
CDR3nt: TGCGCCAGCAGTGTACTAGCGGGAGGGCCTCCGGAGGCCTACGAGCAGTACTTC
CDR3aa: CASSVLAGGPPEAYEQYF

d_gene: TRBD1
j_gene: TRBJ1-2
abundance: -
v_gene: TRBV5-5
len: 14
CDR3nt: TGTGCCAGCAGAAGACCGGGACAGGACTATGGCTACACCTTC
CDR3aa: CASRRPGQDYGYTF

d_gene: -
j_gene: TRBJ1-4
abundance: -
v_gene: TRBV12-3/TRBV12-4
len: 13
CDR3nt: TGTGCCAGCAGTATAACAGAGGGTGAAAAACTGTTTTTT
CDR3aa: CASSITEGEKLFF

d_gene: -
j_gene: TRBJ1-3
abundance: few
v_gene: TRBV6-5
len: 14
CDR3nt: TGTGCCAGCAGGGCGGTCACGGCTGGAAACACCATATATTTT
CDR3aa: CASRAVTAGNTIYF

d_gene: -
j_gene: TRBJ2-7
abundance: -
v_gene: TRBV5-6
len: 13
CDR3nt: TGTGCCAGCAGCGCCCTCGGGGTGGTGGAGCAGTACTTC
CDR3aa: CASSALGVVEQYF

d_gene: -
j_gene: TRBJ2-7
abundance: once
v_gene: TRBV21-1
len: 18
CDR3nt: TGTGCCAGCAGCAAAGGTCCCAAGACTAGCGGTGTCATCTACGAGCAGTACTTC
CDR3aa: CASSKGPKTSGVIYEQYF

d_gene: TRBD1
j_gene: TRBJ1-2
abundance: -
v_gene: TRBV3-1/TRBV3-2
len: 15
CDR3nt: TGTGCCAGCAGCCAAAGGGACAGGGAAAACTATGGCTACACCTTC
CDR3aa: CASSQRDRENYGYTF

d_gene: -
j_gene: TRBJ1-2
abundance: -
v_gene: TRBV28
len: 12
CDR3nt: TGTGCCAGCAGTCCCTTTAACTATGGCTACACCTTC
CDR3aa: CASSPFNYGYTF

d_gene: TRBD2
j_gene: TRBJ2-7
abundance: -
v_gene: TRBV7-8
len: 17
CDR3nt: TGTGCCAGCAGCTTCGGCTCCGGGACTAGCGGTATCTACGAGCAGTACTTC
CDR3aa: CASSFGSGTSGIYEQYF

d_gene: -
j_gene: TRBJ1-1
abundance: few
v_gene: TRBV7-2
len: 13
CDR3nt: TGTGCCAGCAGCTTAGTGGAGGGCACTGAAGCTTTCTTT
CDR3aa: CASSLVEGTEAFF

d_gene: TRBD1
j_gene: TRBJ2-1
abundance: -
v_gene: TRBV11-3
len: 15
CDR3nt: TGTGCCAGCAGCTTAGCGGGACAGATATACAATGAGCAGTTCTTC
CDR3aa: CASSLAGQIYNEQFF

d_gene: -
j_gene: TRBJ1-3
abundance: -
v_gene: TRBV7-2
len: 15
CDR3nt: TGTGCCAGCAGCTTCCAGTCGTACTCTGGAAACACCATATATTTT
CDR3aa: CASSFQSYSGNTIYF

d_gene: -
j_gene: TRBJ1-1
abundance: -
v_gene: TRBV4-3
len: 13
CDR3nt: TGCGCCAGCAGCCTGACCCGGGGCACTGAAGCTTTCTTT
CDR3aa: CASSLTRGTEAFF

d_gene: -
j_gene: TRBJ2-2
abundance: -
v_gene: TRBV7-9
len: 15
CDR3nt: TGTGCCAGCAGCCCGGCGGGGTTACACACCGGGGAGCTGTTTTTT
CDR3aa: CASSPAGLHTGELFF

d_gene: -
j_gene: TRBJ2-3
abundance: -
v_gene: TRBV6-5
len: 11
CDR3nt: TGTGCCAGCCGGAGCGAGTATACGCAGTATTTT
CDR3aa: CASRSEYTQYF

d_gene: -
j_gene: TRBJ2-3
abundance: once
v_gene: TRBV5-6
len: 14
CDR3nt: TGTGCCAGCAGCCCGGGGACAACCACAGATACGCAGTATTTT
CDR3aa: CASSPGTTTDTQYF

d_gene: TRBD1
j_gene: TRBJ1-1
abundance: -
v_gene: TRBV9
len: 15
CDR3nt: TGTGCCAGCAGCGTGGGACAGGTGGGTGACACTGAAGCTTTCTTT
CDR3aa: CASSVGQVGDTEAFF

d_gene: TRBD2
j_gene: TRBJ2-4
abundance: once
v_gene: TRBV7-9
len: 16
CDR3nt: TGTGCCAGCAGCTTAGTAGGCGCTAGCGGGAGTGACATTCAGTACTTC
CDR3aa: CASSLVGASGSDIQYF

d_gene: TRBD1
j_gene: TRBJ2-3
abundance: -
v_gene: TRBV2
len: 14
CDR3nt: TGTGCCAGCAGCACAGGGGAAGGCACAGATACGCAGTATTTT
CDR3aa: CASSTGEGTDTQYF

d_gene: TRBD2
j_gene: TRBJ2-1
abundance: -
v_gene: TRBV7-8
len: 15
CDR3nt: TGTGCCAGCAGCTTAGTAGCGGGAGGAGGATATGAGCAGTTCTTC
CDR3aa: CASSLVAGGGYEQFF

d_gene: -
j_gene: TRBJ2-3
abundance: -
v_gene: TRBV30
len: 12
CDR3nt: TGTGCCTGGACTGGGAGCGGCGATACGCAGTATTTT
CDR3aa: CAWTGSGDTQYF

d_gene: -
j_gene: TRBJ2-1
abundance: -
v_gene: TRBV29-1
len: 15
CDR3nt: TGCAGCGGGGCGGTCAGGCCCGGAGGAGCCCATGAGCAGTTCTTC
CDR3aa: CSGAVRPGGAHEQFF

d_gene: -
j_gene: TRBJ2-7
abundance: -
v_gene: TRBV11-2
len: 13
CDR3nt: TGTGCCAGCAGCTTAGGGGGCACCTACGAGCAGTACTTC
CDR3aa: CASSLGGTYEQYF

d_gene: -
j_gene: TRBJ2-6
abundance: -
v_gene: TRBV9
len: 14
CDR3nt: TGTGCCAGCAGCGCCAGTTCTGGGGCCAACGTCCTGACTTTC
CDR3aa: CASSASSGANVLTF

d_gene: TRBD1
j_gene: TRBJ1-5
abundance: -
v_gene: TRBV19
len: 16
CDR3nt: TGTGCCAGTAGTAATGACAGGGGCGTGAGCAATCAGCCCCAGCATTTT
CDR3aa: CASSNDRGVSNQPQHF

d_gene: TRBD1
j_gene: TRBJ1-2
abundance: -
v_gene: TRBV5-4
len: 16
CDR3nt: TGTGCCAGCAGCTTGGATTTTGGGGACAGCCCTGATGGCTACACCTTC
CDR3aa: CASSLDFGDSPDGYTF

d_gene: TRBD2
j_gene: TRBJ2-1
abundance: -
v_gene: TRBV18
len: 20
CDR3nt: TGTGCCAGCTCACCATCCAACAGAGGGACTAGCGGGAGGCAATACAATGAGCAGTTCTTC
CDR3aa: CASSPSNRGTSGRQYNEQFF

d_gene: TRBD2
j_gene: TRBJ2-1
abundance: -
v_gene: TRBV10-2
len: 16
CDR3nt: TGCGCCAGCAGTCCTAAGACTAGCGGGAGTTTAAATGAGCAGTTCTTC
CDR3aa: CASSPKTSGSLNEQFF

d_gene: TRBD1
j_gene: TRBJ1-2
abundance: -
v_gene: TRBV5-1
len: 16
CDR3nt: TGCGCCAGCAGCTCGTGGACAGGGCGGACGAACTATGGCTACACCTTC
CDR3aa: CASSSWTGRTNYGYTF

d_gene: TRBD2
j_gene: TRBJ2-3
abundance: -
v_gene: TRBV6-2/TRBV6-3
len: 15
CDR3nt: TGTGCCAGCAGTTACTCGACTAGCGGCACAGATACGCAGTATTTT
CDR3aa: CASSYSTSGTDTQYF

d_gene: -
j_gene: TRBJ2-1
abundance: -
v_gene: TRBV5-1
len: 15
CDR3nt: TGCGCCAGCAGCTTGTATAGCGGCTCCAACAATGAGCAGTTCTTC
CDR3aa: CASSLYSGSNNEQFF

d_gene: TRBD1
j_gene: TRBJ1-6
abundance: few
v_gene: TRBV7-8
len: 14
CDR3nt: TGTGCCAGCAGCCCAGACAGGGGCGGCTCACCCCTCCACTTT
CDR3aa: CASSPDRGGSPLHF

d_gene: TRBD2
j_gene: TRBJ2-7
abundance: -
v_gene: TRBV30
len: 12
CDR3nt: TGTGCCTGGAGGGGGGGGACCTACGAGCAGTACTTC
CDR3aa: CAWRGGTYEQYF

d_gene: -
j_gene: TRBJ2-1
abundance: few
v_gene: TRBV19
len: 13
CDR3nt: TGTGCCACCGGACAGAGCTCCTACAATGAGCAGTTCTTC
CDR3aa: CATGQSSYNEQFF

d_gene: TRBD1
j_gene: TRBJ2-5
abundance: -
v_gene: TRBV7-9
len: 15
CDR3nt: TGTGCCAGCAGCTCGTCGCGGGACAGGGGAGAGACCCAGTACTTC
CDR3aa: CASSSSRDRGETQYF

d_gene: -
j_gene: TRBJ2-5
abundance: -
v_gene: TRBV14
len: 12
CDR3nt: TGTGCCAGCAGCCAAGCGTTCGAGACCCAGTACTTC
CDR3aa: CASSQAFETQYF

d_gene: -
j_gene: TRBJ1-5
abundance: -
v_gene: TRBV18
len: 13
CDR3nt: TGTGCCAGCTCACCAGACGGGAATCAGCCCCAGCATTTT
CDR3aa: CASSPDGNQPQHF

d_gene: TRBD1
j_gene: TRBJ1-1
abundance: -
v_gene: TRBV7-2
len: 16
CDR3nt: TGTGCCAGCAGCCTACGGACAGGGGGTATCGACACTGAAGCTTTCTTT
CDR3aa: CASSLRTGGIDTEAFF

d_gene: -
j_gene: TRBJ2-5
abundance: -
v_gene: TRBV7-2
len: 14
CDR3nt: TGTGCCAGCAGCTTAAGTCCGGGTCAAGAGACCCAGTACTTC
CDR3aa: CASSLSPGQETQYF

d_gene: TRBD1
j_gene: TRBJ2-5
abundance: -
v_gene: TRBV18
len: 15
CDR3nt: TGTGCCAGCTCACCTGTGACAGGGGTCAGGGAGACCCAGTACTTC
CDR3aa: CASSPVTGVRETQYF

d_gene: TRBD1
j_gene: TRBJ2-1
abundance: -
v_gene: TRBV28
len: 16
CDR3nt: TGTGCCAGCACCCCAGGGACAGGGTTACCCTACAATGAGCAGTTCTTC
CDR3aa: CASTPGTGLPYNEQFF

d_gene: TRBD2
j_gene: TRBJ2-1
abundance: -
v_gene: TRBV2
len: 19
CDR3nt: TGTGCCAGCAGTGACGGGACTAGCGGGCACTTCAGCTCCTACAATGAGCAGTTCTTC
CDR3aa: CASSDGTSGHFSSYNEQFF

d_gene: -
j_gene: TRBJ1-5
abundance: few
v_gene: TRBV2
len: 13
CDR3nt: TGTGCCAGCAGTGAGGGCCGGTACGGGCCCCAGCATTTT
CDR3aa: CASSEGRYGPQHF

d_gene: -
j_gene: TRBJ2-6
abundance: -
v_gene: TRBV30
len: 14
CDR3nt: TGTGCCTGGAAATCAGGGTACGGGGCCAACGTCCTGACTTTC
CDR3aa: CAWKSGYGANVLTF

d_gene: TRBD1
j_gene: TRBJ1-3
abundance: once
v_gene: TRBV7-9
len: 16
CDR3nt: TGTGCCAGCAGCTCGCGGCGGGACAGGGCTGGAAACACCATATATTTT
CDR3aa: CASSSRRDRAGNTIYF

d_gene: TRBD1
j_gene: TRBJ2-3
abundance: once
v_gene: TRBV11-3
len: 13
CDR3nt: TGTGCCAGCAGCTTAGATCCCAGGGGGCCCCAGTATTTT
CDR3aa: CASSLDPRGPQYF

d_gene: TRBD2
j_gene: TRBJ2-3
abundance: -
v_gene: TRBV7-2
len: 15
CDR3nt: TGTGCCAGCAGCTCGGGGGGGATAGCGCTAGATACGCAGTATTTT
CDR3aa: CASSSGGIALDTQYF

d_gene: TRBD2
j_gene: TRBJ2-1
abundance: few
v_gene: TRBV9
len: 16
CDR3nt: TGTGCCAGCAGCGTAGGTGATAGCGGGAGAGACAATGAGCAGTTCTTC
CDR3aa: CASSVGDSGRDNEQFF

d_gene: -
j_gene: TRBJ1-2
abundance: -
v_gene: TRBV30
len: 15
CDR3nt: TGTGCCTGGAGTGTAGGGGTCGGCTGGCTCTATGGCTACACCTTC
CDR3aa: CAWSVGVGWLYGYTF

d_gene: TRBD2
j_gene: TRBJ2-2
abundance: -
v_gene: TRBV28
len: 20
CDR3nt: TGTGCCAGCAGTTTATTTGGTTGGCTAGCGGGACCCTTGAACACCGGGGAGCTGTTTTTT
CDR3aa: CASSLFGWLAGPLNTGELFF

d_gene: -
j_gene: TRBJ1-1
abundance: -
v_gene: TRBV24-1
len: 17
CDR3nt: TGTGCCACCAGTGATTCAACAAGGGGGGGGATGAACACTGAAGCTTTCTTT
CDR3aa: CATSDSTRGGMNTEAFF